This T cell receptor (beta chain) came from a study of T cell repertoires in cytomegalovirus infection. Study observations and caveats: It was HLA-C-restricted CMV-specific TCR beta clonotypes that dominated the response ex vivo.

MiXCR, applied by TCRdb to the reads, yields one record per CDR3 protein. The sample yields approximately 600,000 distinct CDR3 sequences, almost 40% seen once. V shed 3 bases and J shed 3 bases, with 9 bases lying between them. Germline assignment: CDR1 SNHLY and CDR2 FYNNEI. This CDR3 region has 14 residues. For this clonotype: Its antigen is currently unknown.

The chain joins TRBV2 to TRBJ1-5; D ambiguous. Sequencing used cultured PBMCs, obtained from culture after CMV antigen stimulation. This clonotype was obtained from a human donor in good health (CMV status not recorded). Some clones in this sample may be carry-over from other donors' samples. Written as DNA, the CDR3 is TGTGCCAGCAGTGATGTAGGGTTCAATCAGCCCCAGCATTTT. Translated, it gives CASSDVGFNQPQHF. Together with reference TRBV2 and TRBJ1-5, the CDR3 gives the full variable domain: EPEVTQTPSHQVTQMGQEVILRCVPISNHLYFYWYRQILGQKVEFLVSFYNNEISEKSEIFDDQFSVERPDGSNFTLKIRSTKLEDSAMYFCASSDVGFNQPQHFGDGTRLSIL.